The clone carrying this T cell receptor beta chain was counted many times. Its target is unknown. In the library, individual cDNA molecules carried attached unique molecular identifiers. Via MiXCR, TCRdb re-called the 5' RACE reads, giving one row per CDR3 protein. The sample lists 57,000 or so distinct CDR3 sequences, roughly 12% occurring once. The sample is drawn from a study of early T cells in non-severe SARS-CoV-2 infection. Study summary: Chains were unpaired, as sequencing was done on bulk RNA from unsorted whole blood. Whole-study findings and limits: Clonotype matching in VDJdb favored anti-spike CD8 responses and did not capture private and CD4 specificities.

The receptor was isolated from an adult who was a healthcare worker with PCR-confirmed SARS-CoV-2 infection or an uninfected control (not recorded which). The sample comprised whole blood.

CDR3 in amino acids: CASSLRGGGAHYGYTF. CDR3 bases: TGTGCCAGCAGCCTGAGAGGGGGTGGCGCCCACTATGGCTACACCTTC. The chain recombines TRBV5-5 with TRBJ1-2; D perhaps matches TRBD1 (6 bases). V was trimmed by 4 bases and J by 3 bases, leaving 19 bases between them. Germline loops: CDR1 SGHKS, CDR2 YYEKEE (reference sequence). This CDR3 has 16 amino acids.